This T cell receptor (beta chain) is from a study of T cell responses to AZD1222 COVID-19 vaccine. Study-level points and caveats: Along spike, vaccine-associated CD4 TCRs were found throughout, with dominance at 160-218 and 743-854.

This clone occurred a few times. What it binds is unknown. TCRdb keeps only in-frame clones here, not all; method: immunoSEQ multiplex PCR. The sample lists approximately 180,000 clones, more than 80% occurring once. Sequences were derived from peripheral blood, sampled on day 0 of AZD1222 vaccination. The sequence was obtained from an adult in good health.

CDR3 amino acids: CATSGRPRGGLYNSPLHF. The CDR3 DNA reads as TGTGCCACCAGTGGCCGACCACGCGGGGGGCTCTATAATTCACCCCTCCACTTT. The chain recombines TRBV24-1 with TRBJ1-6; D possibly corresponds to TRBD1 (6 bases). Trimming took 5 bases from V and 3 from J, leaving 19 bases between them. CDR1 is KGHDR and CDR2 is SFDVKD in the germline V gene. The CDR3 covers 18 residues.